The sequence of this T cell receptor beta chain was determined in a study of Graves' ophthalmopathy and Graves' hyperthyroidism. Findings and caveats of the study: Blood was where most expanded thyroid clonotypes above 0.001 frequency also turned up.

This clonotype was seen at least ten times. Its antigen is not known. V lost 3 bases, J lost 1 base, and 3 bases lay in between. The CDR3 loop spans 13 amino acids. Germline assignment: CDR1 ENHRY and CDR2 SYGVKD. Transcripts of RNA were the source for amplifying TCR beta CDR3 regions. In the first round, RT-PCR was carried out with HTBI primers, and a multiplex PCR formed the second round. TCRdb redid the calling of the multiplex PCR reads with MiXCR, one entry per CDR3 protein. The sample includes hundreds of thousands of distinct CDR3 sequences, roughly 21% of them seen just once. Hyperthyroidism was classified as stable if no ophthalmopathy occurred within 18 months of follow-up. Ages of hyperthyroidism patients ran from 18 to 65, and their diagnoses were new, under 2 months' duration.

Sequenced: peripheral blood. This rearrangement joins TRBV10-3 to TRBJ2-2; D is uncertain. The sequence derives from a woman younger than 30 with stable Graves' hyperthyroidism. CDR3 sequence (DNA): TGTGCCATCAGTGATGGGAACACCGGGGAGCTGTTTTTT. This sequence encodes CAISDGNTGELFF.